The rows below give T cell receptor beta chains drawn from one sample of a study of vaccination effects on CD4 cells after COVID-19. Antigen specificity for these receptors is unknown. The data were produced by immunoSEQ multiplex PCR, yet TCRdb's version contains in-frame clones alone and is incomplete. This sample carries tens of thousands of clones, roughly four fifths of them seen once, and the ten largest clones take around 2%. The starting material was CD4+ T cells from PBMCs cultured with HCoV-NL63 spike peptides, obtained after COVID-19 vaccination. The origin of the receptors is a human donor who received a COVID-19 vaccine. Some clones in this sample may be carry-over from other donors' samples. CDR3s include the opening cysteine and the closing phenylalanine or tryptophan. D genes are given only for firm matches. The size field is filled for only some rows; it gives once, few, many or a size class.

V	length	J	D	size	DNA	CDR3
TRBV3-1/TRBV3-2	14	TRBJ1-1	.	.	TGTGCCAGCAGCCTAGGGGGAGTGAACACTGAAGCTTTCTTT	CASSLGGVNTEAFF
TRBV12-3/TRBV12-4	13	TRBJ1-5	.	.	TGTGCCAGCAGTTTTGGTAGCAATCAGCCCCAGCATTTT	CASSFGSNQPQHF
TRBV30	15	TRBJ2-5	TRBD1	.	TGTGCCTGGACCCGGCAGGGGGCAATAGCAGAGACCCAGTACTTC	CAWTRQGAIAETQYF
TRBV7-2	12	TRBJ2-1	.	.	TGTGCCAGCAGACGAGGGGGAAATGAGCAGTTCTTC	CASRRGGNEQFF
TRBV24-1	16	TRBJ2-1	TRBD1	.	TGTGCCACCAGTGACTCGACAGGGGGCTCCTACAATGAGCAGTTCTTC	CATSDSTGGSYNEQFF
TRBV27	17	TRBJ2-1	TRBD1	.	TGTGCCAGCAGTTTATGGAAGACAGGGAGTTTCGACAATGAGCAGTTCTTC	CASSLWKTGSFDNEQFF
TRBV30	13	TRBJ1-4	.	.	TGTGCCTCGACAGACCGAACGAATGAAAAACTGTTTTTT	CASTDRTNEKLFF
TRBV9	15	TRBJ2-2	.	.	TGTGCCAGCAGCGTAGCTTCGAGGGGAAACGGGGAGCTGTTTTTT	CASSVASRGNGELFF
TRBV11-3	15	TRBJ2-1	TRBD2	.	TGTGCCAGCAGCTTAATGGCGGGGGGGCCTTATGAGCAGTTCTTC	CASSLMAGGPYEQFF
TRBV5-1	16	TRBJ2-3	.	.	TGCGCCAGCAGCTTGGTAGGGGGGCCGGTGGCAGATACGCAGTATTTT	CASSLVGGPVADTQYF
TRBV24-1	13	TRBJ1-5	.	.	TGTGCCACCCAAGGGGACGGCAATCAGCCCCAGCATTTT	CATQGDGNQPQHF
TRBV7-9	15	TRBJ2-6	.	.	TGTGCCAGCAGCCCCGCCGGGTCAGGGGCCAACGTCCTGACTTTC	CASSPAGSGANVLTF
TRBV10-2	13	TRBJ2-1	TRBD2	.	TGCGCCAGCCGGACTAGCACGTACAATGAGCAGTTCTTC	CASRTSTYNEQFF
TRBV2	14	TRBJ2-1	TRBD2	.	TGTGCCACCCAAGGGGGGACTAGATTTGATGAGCAGTTCTTC	CATQGGTRFDEQFF
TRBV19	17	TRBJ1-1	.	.	TGTGCCAGTAGTATTTTGGAGGGAGGGGCCATGAACACTGAAGCTTTCTTT	CASSILEGGAMNTEAFF
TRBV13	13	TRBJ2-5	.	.	TGTGCCAGCAGCTTAAGACCTGGGGAGACCCAGTACTTC	CASSLRPGETQYF
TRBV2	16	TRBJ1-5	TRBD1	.	TGTGCCAGCAGTCGGGGAGGGGGCGGGAGCAATCAGCCCCAGCATTTT	CASSRGGGGSNQPQHF
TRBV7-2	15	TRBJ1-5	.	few	TGTGCCAGCAGCCTCGACACTGATAGCAATCAGCCCCAGCATTTT	CASSLDTDSNQPQHF
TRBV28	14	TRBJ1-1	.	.	TGTGCCAGCAGTTCCGGGGGGCGGGGCACTGAAGCTTTCTTT	CASSSGGRGTEAFF
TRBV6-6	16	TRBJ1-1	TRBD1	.	TGTGCCAGCCCGGCCGGATGGACAGGGCTGAACACTGAAGCTTTCTTT	CASPAGWTGLNTEAFF
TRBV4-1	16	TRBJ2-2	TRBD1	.	TGCGCCAGCAGCCCCCGGGACAGGGGGTACACCGGGGAGCTGTTTTTT	CASSPRDRGYTGELFF
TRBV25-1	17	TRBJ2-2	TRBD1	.	TGTGCCAGCAGTGAATCCCGGACAGGGGGTAACACCGGGGAGCTGTTTTTT	CASSESRTGGNTGELFF
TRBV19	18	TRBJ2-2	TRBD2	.	TGTGCCACCACTAGGTACGGGACTAGCGTTTCGAACACCGGGGAGCTGTTTTTT	CATTRYGTSVSNTGELFF
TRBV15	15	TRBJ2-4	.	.	TGTGCCACCAGCGTAAACGGAGTTTCCAAAAACATTCAGTACTTC	CATSVNGVSKNIQYF
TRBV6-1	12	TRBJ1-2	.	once	TGTGCCAGCAGTCCCGAGGGGGTAGGCTACACCTTC	CASSPEGVGYTF
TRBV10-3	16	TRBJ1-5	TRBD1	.	TGTGCCATCAGTGTCGGACAGGGGGACAACAATCAGCCCCAGCATTTT	CAISVGQGDNNQPQHF
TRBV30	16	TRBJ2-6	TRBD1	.	TGTGCCTGGTACCGGGACAGGGGGCTTGGGGCCAACGTCCTGACTTTC	CAWYRDRGLGANVLTF
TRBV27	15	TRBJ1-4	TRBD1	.	TGTGCCAGCAGCCTAAGGGGGACAGGGCGAGAAAAACTGTTTTTT	CASSLRGTGREKLFF
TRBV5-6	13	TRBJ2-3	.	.	TGTGCCAGCAGCTTGGGTCGGGGAGATACGCAGTATTTT	CASSLGRGDTQYF
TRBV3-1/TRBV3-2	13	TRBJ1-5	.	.	TGTGCCAGCAGCCAAGACAGGGTTCAGCCCCAGCATTTT	CASSQDRVQPQHF
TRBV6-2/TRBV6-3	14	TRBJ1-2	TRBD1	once	TGTGCCAGCAGTGATCGGACAGGGCGCGATGGCTACACCTTC	CASSDRTGRDGYTF
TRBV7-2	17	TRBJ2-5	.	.	TGTGCCAGCAGCTTAGGAGCCGGGGACCTTTACCAAGAGACCCAGTACTTC	CASSLGAGDLYQETQYF
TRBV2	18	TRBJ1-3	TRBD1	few	TGTGCCAGCAGTTTTAGGGGACAGGGTTCAACTTACGGAAACACCATATATTTT	CASSFRGQGSTYGNTIYF
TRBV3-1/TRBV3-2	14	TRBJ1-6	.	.	TGTGCCAGCAGCCAAGTCCGGGGTAATTCACCCCTCCACTTT	CASSQVRGNSPLHF
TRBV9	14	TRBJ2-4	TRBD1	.	TGTGCCAGCAGCGTAGCCGGGACAGGGGACATTCAGTACTTC	CASSVAGTGDIQYF
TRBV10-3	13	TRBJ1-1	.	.	TGTGCCATCAGTTCCCGTTTGAACACTGAAGCTTTCTTT	CAISSRLNTEAFF
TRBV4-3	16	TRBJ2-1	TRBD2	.	TGCGCCAGCAGCTCTTCCCGGGGGGACCAAGGTAATGAGCAGTTCTTC	CASSSSRGDQGNEQFF
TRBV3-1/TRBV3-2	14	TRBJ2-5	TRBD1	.	TGTGCCAGCAGCTACGGGACAGCTCAAGAGACCCAGTACTTC	CASSYGTAQETQYF
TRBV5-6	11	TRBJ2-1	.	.	TGTGCCAGCAGCGTAGCGGTTGAGCAGTTCTTC	CASSVAVEQFF
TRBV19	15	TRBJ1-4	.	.	TGTGCCAGTAGTATCGAAGCCTGGGTCGGGGAAAAACTGTTTTTT	CASSIEAWVGEKLFF
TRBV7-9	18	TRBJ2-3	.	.	TGTGCCAGCAGCCTCCGACAGAAACCTTCGATCGGCACAGATACGCAGTATTTT	CASSLRQKPSIGTDTQYF